This T cell receptor beta chain was identified during a study of Ad26.COV2.S vaccination and SARS-CoV-2 variants. Sequencing used immunoSEQ multiplex PCR; TCRdb keeps in-frame clones, though not all of them. The sample shows about 350,000 clones, 92% of them seen only once. Per the germline V gene, CDR1 is SNHLY and CDR2 is FYNNEI. The CDR3 runs 16 residues. Trimming removed 6 bases at V and 5 bases at J, with 22 bases between. This clonotype was obtained from a human donor who had recovered from COVID-19. V is TRBV2 and J is TRBJ2-5; tentative D call: TRBD1 (5 bases). Sequencing was performed on peripheral blood, taken after recovery from COVID-19. The CDR3 DNA reads as TGTGCCAGCAGGAACCCGGGCCATTCAACAGGCGAGACCCAGTACTTC. Amino acids: CASRNPGHSTGETQYF. Supplemented by reference TRBV2 and TRBJ2-5, the full variable domain reads EPEVTQTPSHQVTQMGQEVILRCVPISNHLYFYWYRQILGQKVEFLVSFYNNEISEKSEIFDDQFSVERPDGSNFTLKIRSTKLEDSAMYFCASRNPGHSTGETQYFGPGTRLLVL.